Listed below are T cell receptor beta chains from one sample, sequenced in a study of human T cells and chemical hapten exposure. TCRdb reprocessed the RACE reads with MiXCR, giving one entry per CDR3 protein. The repertoire has approximately 80,000 distinct CDR3 sequences, about 8% of them found once; the top ten carry 1.5% to 1.9%. Sequencing used whole blood, obtained in connection with sensitization to the hapten diphenylcyclopropenone (DPC). The receptor set was obtained from a woman aged 25 to 39 with alopecia areata. Some clones in this sample may be carry-over from other donors' samples. Both conserved end residues are part of each CDR3. Each record gives: J gene, D gene, clone size, V gene, CDR3 protein, CDR3 DNA. The D gene is left open where the match is weak. Where a row states a size, it is once, few, many or the class of an expanded clone; other rows omit it.

j_gene: TRBJ1-6
d_gene: NA
abundance: many
v_gene: TRBV27
CDR3aa: CASSNSRTGNNSPLHF
CDR3nt: TGTGCCAGCAGTAACTCCCGGACGGGAAATAATTCACCCCTCCACTTT

j_gene: TRBJ1-2
d_gene: TRBD1
abundance: few
v_gene: TRBV19
CDR3aa: CASSIAADRAYGYTF
CDR3nt: TGTGCCAGTAGTATAGCCGCAGACAGGGCCTATGGCTACACCTTC

j_gene: TRBJ1-6
d_gene: TRBD1
abundance: NA
v_gene: TRBV11-2
CDR3aa: CASSEGTGGSPLHF
CDR3nt: TGTGCCAGCAGCGAAGGGACAGGTGGTTCACCCCTCCACTTT

j_gene: TRBJ2-2
d_gene: NA
abundance: few
v_gene: TRBV7-3
CDR3aa: CASSLLAGTQDTGELFF
CDR3nt: TGTGCCAGCAGCTTATTGGCCGGGACGCAAGACACCGGGGAGCTGTTTTTT

j_gene: TRBJ1-2
d_gene: TRBD1
abundance: many
v_gene: TRBV7-9
CDR3aa: CASSRSLPGQGAGGYTF
CDR3nt: TGTGCCAGCAGCCGTAGTCTGCCGGGACAGGGGGCGGGTGGCTACACCTTC

j_gene: TRBJ2-2
d_gene: NA
abundance: few
v_gene: TRBV11-3
CDR3aa: CASSREARGGELFF
CDR3nt: TGTGCCAGCAGCCGCGAGGCGAGAGGCGGGGAGCTGTTTTTT

j_gene: TRBJ2-1
d_gene: TRBD2
abundance: many
v_gene: TRBV12-3/TRBV12-4
CDR3aa: CASRPHHSGGGPSYNEQFF
CDR3nt: TGTGCCAGCCGACCCCACCACTCGGGCGGGGGGCCCTCCTACAATGAGCAGTTCTTC

j_gene: TRBJ1-2
d_gene: NA
abundance: many
v_gene: TRBV29-1
CDR3aa: CSVEVGYGYTF
CDR3nt: TGCAGCGTTGAAGTGGGGTATGGCTACACCTTC

j_gene: TRBJ1-4
d_gene: NA
abundance: many
v_gene: TRBV20-1
CDR3aa: CSARGGGTSTNEKLFF
CDR3nt: TGCAGTGCTAGGGGAGGAGGGACCTCGACTAATGAAAAACTGTTTTTT

j_gene: TRBJ2-1
d_gene: TRBD1
abundance: NA
v_gene: TRBV13
CDR3aa: CASSLGDRVYNEQFF
CDR3nt: TGTGCCAGCAGCTTAGGGGACAGGGTCTACAATGAGCAGTTCTTC

j_gene: TRBJ2-3
d_gene: TRBD2
abundance: few
v_gene: TRBV6-1
CDR3aa: CASRGLAGGPDTQYF
CDR3nt: TGTGCCAGCAGAGGACTAGCGGGGGGTCCAGATACGCAGTATTTT

j_gene: TRBJ1-5
d_gene: NA
abundance: NA
v_gene: TRBV6-6
CDR3aa: CASSPPGPRGQPQHF
CDR3nt: TGTGCCAGCAGTCCGCCGGGCCCTAGAGGTCAGCCCCAGCATTTT

j_gene: TRBJ1-5
d_gene: NA
abundance: NA
v_gene: TRBV4-1
CDR3aa: CASSQDTGTIQHF
CDR3nt: TGCGCCAGCAGCCAAGATACCGGAACTATCCAGCATTTT

j_gene: TRBJ2-2
d_gene: NA
abundance: few
v_gene: TRBV10-3
CDR3aa: CAIRGPNTGELFF
CDR3nt: TGTGCCATCAGGGGGCCGAACACCGGGGAGCTGTTTTTT

j_gene: TRBJ1-2
d_gene: TRBD1
abundance: NA
v_gene: TRBV5-1
CDR3aa: CASSGTAFTNYGYTF
CDR3nt: TGCGCCAGCAGCGGGACAGCATTTACTAACTATGGCTACACCTTC

j_gene: TRBJ1-5
d_gene: NA
abundance: few
v_gene: TRBV15
CDR3aa: CATSRVEGNQPQHF
CDR3nt: TGTGCCACCAGCAGAGTGGAGGGAAATCAGCCCCAGCATTTT

j_gene: TRBJ2-3
d_gene: NA
abundance: NA
v_gene: TRBV20-1
CDR3aa: CSARRSASTDTQYF
CDR3nt: TGCAGTGCTAGGCGCAGCGCTAGCACAGATACGCAGTATTTT

j_gene: TRBJ1-2
d_gene: NA
abundance: NA
v_gene: TRBV4-1
CDR3aa: CASSQEGGRSNYGYTF
CDR3nt: TGCGCCAGCAGCCAAGAGGGGGGCAGAAGTAACTATGGCTACACCTTC

j_gene: TRBJ2-3
d_gene: NA
abundance: many
v_gene: TRBV11-2
CDR3aa: CASSLGLWGGTDTQYF
CDR3nt: TGTGCCAGCAGCTTAGGATTGTGGGGGGGCACAGATACGCAGTATTTT

j_gene: TRBJ2-3
d_gene: NA
abundance: many
v_gene: TRBV14
CDR3aa: CASSNRPSGTQYF
CDR3nt: TGTGCCAGCAGCAACCGTCCTAGTGGTACGCAGTATTTT

j_gene: TRBJ2-7
d_gene: NA
abundance: few
v_gene: TRBV20-1
CDR3aa: CSARRRGGEQYF
CDR3nt: TGCAGTGCTAGACGACGAGGGGGGGAGCAGTACTTC

j_gene: TRBJ1-4
d_gene: TRBD1
abundance: many
v_gene: TRBV2
CDR3aa: CASSQQGSSNEKLFF
CDR3nt: TGTGCCAGCAGTCAACAGGGGTCTTCTAATGAAAAACTGTTTTTT

j_gene: TRBJ2-2
d_gene: TRBD1
abundance: many
v_gene: TRBV24-1
CDR3aa: CATSGTGGSRELFF
CDR3nt: TGTGCCACCTCTGGGACAGGGGGGTCCAGGGAGCTGTTTTTT

j_gene: TRBJ2-2
d_gene: NA
abundance: many
v_gene: TRBV20-1
CDR3aa: CSARGPGELFF
CDR3nt: TGCAGTGCTAGGGGGCCCGGGGAGCTGTTTTTT

j_gene: TRBJ1-5
d_gene: NA
abundance: many
v_gene: TRBV2
CDR3aa: CASSQGTSNQPQHF
CDR3nt: TGTGCCAGCAGCCAAGGGACGTCGAATCAGCCCCAGCATTTT

j_gene: TRBJ1-2
d_gene: TRBD1
abundance: NA
v_gene: TRBV6-6
CDR3aa: CASSGTAYGYTF
CDR3nt: TGTGCCAGCAGCGGGACAGCCTATGGCTACACCTTC

j_gene: TRBJ2-4
d_gene: NA
abundance: NA
v_gene: TRBV20-1
CDR3aa: CSARVTGLPIQYF
CDR3nt: TGCAGTGCTAGAGTTACGGGACTCCCTATTCAGTACTTC

j_gene: TRBJ2-5
d_gene: TRBD2
abundance: many
v_gene: TRBV12-3/TRBV12-4
CDR3aa: CATTSGGAMETQYF
CDR3nt: TGTGCCACGACTAGCGGGGGGGCCATGGAGACCCAGTACTTC

j_gene: TRBJ1-5
d_gene: NA
abundance: many
v_gene: TRBV5-1
CDR3aa: CASSPGTLGVSNQPQHF
CDR3nt: TGCGCCAGCAGCCCCGGGACCTTGGGGGTTAGCAATCAGCCCCAGCATTTT

j_gene: TRBJ1-3
d_gene: TRBD1
abundance: NA
v_gene: TRBV18
CDR3aa: CTSSQQPGQGHTIYF
CDR3nt: TGTACCAGCTCACAGCAACCGGGACAGGGGCACACCATATATTTT

j_gene: TRBJ1-1
d_gene: NA
abundance: few
v_gene: TRBV11-2
CDR3aa: CASSLVRPNTEAFF
CDR3nt: TGTGCCAGCAGCTTAGTACGGCCGAACACTGAAGCTTTCTTT

j_gene: TRBJ2-3
d_gene: TRBD2
abundance: NA
v_gene: TRBV27
CDR3aa: CASSSPGLAGITDTQYF
CDR3nt: TGTGCCAGCAGTTCACCCGGACTAGCGGGGATCACAGATACGCAGTATTTT

j_gene: TRBJ1-1
d_gene: NA
abundance: few
v_gene: TRBV29-1
CDR3aa: CSAYQGSLNTEAFF
CDR3nt: TGCAGCGCTTACCAGGGGTCTCTGAACACTGAAGCTTTCTTT

j_gene: TRBJ1-1
d_gene: NA
abundance: many
v_gene: TRBV5-1
CDR3aa: CATSATDGTEAFF
CDR3nt: TGCGCCACCTCGGCCACAGACGGCACTGAAGCTTTCTTT

j_gene: TRBJ1-1
d_gene: TRBD1
abundance: many
v_gene: TRBV5-6
CDR3aa: CASSKGTGGTLGNTEAFF
CDR3nt: TGTGCCAGCAGCAAAGGGACAGGGGGGACCCTGGGGAACACTGAAGCTTTCTTT

j_gene: TRBJ1-6
d_gene: TRBD1
abundance: many
v_gene: TRBV9
CDR3aa: CASSVGGTGGRNSPLHF
CDR3nt: TGTGCCAGCAGCGTAGGGGGGACAGGGGGTAGGAATTCACCCCTCCACTTT

j_gene: TRBJ1-1
d_gene: NA
abundance: few
v_gene: TRBV4-2
CDR3aa: CASSQDLRGRLGPEAFF
CDR3nt: TGTGCCAGCAGCCAAGATCTGCGGGGGCGTTTGGGGCCTGAAGCTTTCTTT

j_gene: TRBJ1-2
d_gene: NA
abundance: NA
v_gene: TRBV10-3
CDR3aa: CAITSGADYGYTF
CDR3nt: TGTGCCATCACCTCCGGAGCGGACTATGGCTACACCTTC

j_gene: TRBJ2-3
d_gene: NA
abundance: many
v_gene: TRBV7-2
CDR3aa: CASRGSVISLYTQYF
CDR3nt: TGTGCCAGCAGGGGGTCGGTGATCTCCCTCTATACGCAGTATTTT

j_gene: TRBJ2-7
d_gene: TRBD1
abundance: many
v_gene: TRBV9
CDR3aa: CASSAGTGTYEQYF
CDR3nt: TGTGCCAGCAGCGCCGGGACAGGGACCTACGAGCAGTACTTC

j_gene: TRBJ1-6
d_gene: NA
abundance: few
v_gene: TRBV7-2
CDR3aa: CASSSRTAWDSPLHF
CDR3nt: TGTGCCAGCAGCTCTCGGACAGCATGGGATTCACCCCTCCACTTT

j_gene: TRBJ2-7
d_gene: NA
abundance: many
v_gene: TRBV5-1
CDR3aa: CASSLSLEKLEQYF
CDR3nt: TGCGCCAGCAGCTTGAGCCTAGAGAAGTTGGAGCAGTACTTC

j_gene: TRBJ1-1
d_gene: NA
abundance: few
v_gene: TRBV29-1
CDR3aa: CSVTQVVMTEAFF
CDR3nt: TGCAGCGTTACACAGGTAGTAATGACTGAAGCTTTCTTT

j_gene: TRBJ2-3
d_gene: NA
abundance: many
v_gene: TRBV18
CDR3aa: CASSPPSLDTQYF
CDR3nt: TGTGCCAGCTCACCACCGTCCTTAGATACGCAGTATTTT

j_gene: TRBJ1-1
d_gene: NA
abundance: NA
v_gene: TRBV7-6
CDR3aa: CASSLGVGRAEAFF
CDR3nt: TGTGCCAGCAGCTTAGGAGTCGGCAGGGCTGAAGCTTTCTTT

j_gene: TRBJ1-2
d_gene: TRBD1
abundance: NA
v_gene: TRBV12-5
CDR3aa: CASGLVWETGLHGNYGYTF
CDR3nt: TGTGCTAGTGGTTTGGTGTGGGAGACAGGGCTTCATGGAAACTATGGCTACACCTTC

j_gene: TRBJ1-1
d_gene: NA
abundance: NA
v_gene: TRBV6-6
CDR3aa: CASSYSIAGGGEAFF
CDR3nt: TGTGCCAGCAGTTACTCGATAGCGGGGGGAGGGGAAGCTTTCTTT